These 10 T cell receptor beta chains came from one sample sequenced in a study of blood T cell repertoires in COVID-19. Produced via immunoSEQ multiplex PCR; TCRdb's table is partial and in-frame only. In the table there are fewer than 350,000 clones, approximately 90% of which are singletons. The sequencing input was peripheral blood. Receptors originate from a woman aged 25 to 39 with COVID-19, enrolled during active disease.

CDR3 coding DNA: TGCGCCAGCAGCCAAGATACTAGCGGGGGCTACAATGAGCAGTTCTTC. It encodes CASSQDTSGGYNEQFF. This rearrangement joins TRBV4-1 to TRBJ2-1, with 11 bases matching TRBD2. Germline values: CDR1 MGHRA, CDR2 YSYEKL. V lost 0 bases and J lost 3; bases outside the gene matches: 1. The CDR3 consists of 16 residues.

The rearrangement uses TRBV10-3 and TRBJ2-3, with TRBD2 matching 11 bases. Germline V gene sequence: CDR1 ENHRY, CDR2 SYGVKD. CDR3 length: 19 residues. The V gene end was trimmed by 6 bases and the J gene end by 6 bases; junction bases not matched to a gene: 20. The CDR3 DNA follows: TGTGCCATCAGCAGACAGAGGCTAGCGGGAGGCCCTCCCTCGGATACGCAGTATTTT. Its protein is CAISRQRLAGGPPSDTQYF.

The CDR3 DNA sequence: TGTGCCAGCAGTTTCCGGGTCAGGGGGCATGGCTACACCTTC. It yields the protein CASSFRVRGHGYTF. The chain carries TRBV28 and TRBJ1-2, with TRBD1 identical over 8 bases. Trimming took 3 bases from V and 6 from J; bases not matched to a gene: 6. The CDR3 runs to 14 residues. Germline V CDR1 and CDR2: MDHEN, SYDVKM.

The chain uses TRBV10-1 and TRBJ2-1; D may be TRBD2 (5 bases). Germline CDR1 and CDR2: WNHNN and SYGVQD (reference sequence). This CDR3 is 16 amino acids long. V dropped 4 bases and J dropped 0 bases, with 13 bases sitting between them. The CDR3 spells CASSGQAAPSYNEQFF. CDR3 bases: TGCGCCAGCAGTGGACAAGCGGCCCCCTCCTACAATGAGCAGTTCTTC.

This clone was seen just once. The rearrangement joins TRBV24-1 to TRBJ2-5, with TRBD1 matching over 7 bases. CDR3 length: 15 amino acids. V lost 4 bases and J lost 1; bases outside the gene matches: 5. CDR1 and CDR2 from the germline V gene are KGHDR and SFDVKD. The DNA of the CDR3 is TGTGCCACCAGTGAACCGGGACAGACCCAAGAGACCCAGTACTTC. Its translation is CATSEPGQTQETQYF.

To note about this clone: Its ends do not fully match the called genes, so a read error is possible. This chain uses TRBV28 with TRBJ2-3; maybe TRBD1 (7 bases). Germline V gene lookup returns CDR1 MDHEN and CDR2 SYDVKM. The CDR3 sequence is 14 residues long. The CDR3 here is CASMRTGGRPVLGF. DNA for the CDR3: TGTGCCAGCATGCGGACAGGAGGGCGCCCAGTATTAGGTTTT.

This chain links TRBV28 with TRBJ2-7, with 9 bases matching TRBD1. CDR1 is MDHEN and CDR2 is SYDVKM in the germline V gene. The CDR3 extends over 13 amino acids. Trimming at V came to 7 bases and at J to 7 bases, leaving 8 bases not matched to a gene. The CDR3 spells CASTGDRAGEQYF. CDR3 DNA sequence: TGTGCCAGCACCGGGGACAGGGCGGGGGAGCAGTACTTC. The full variable domain, its missing parts supplied by reference TRBV28 and TRBJ2-7, is DVKVTQSSRYLVKRTGEKVFLECVQDMDHENMFWYRQDPGLGLRLIYFSYDVKMKEKGDIPEGYSVSREKKERFSLILESASTNQTSMYLCASTGDRAGEQYFGPGTRLTVT.

V and J are TRBV6-5 and TRBJ2-1; TRBD2 matches at 7 bases. CDR1 MNHEY and CDR2 SVGAGI come from the germline V gene. J lost 4 bases, V lost 6 bases, and 6 bases had no gene match. The CDR3 has 14 amino acids. The CDR3, as DNA: TGTGCCAGCAGCTGGGGGGGAGTATACAATGAGCAGTTCTTC. Translation: CASSWGGVYNEQFF.

The DNA for the CDR3 is TGTGCCAGCAGCGAGATACTACGGGATGAAAAACTGTTTTTT. Its protein is CASSEILRDEKLFF. This chain joins TRBV7-9 and TRBJ1-4; D unresolved. This CDR3 comprises 14 residues. The ends were cut back, 5 bases at V and 6 bases at J, with 13 bases in the middle. Germline CDR1 SEHNR, CDR2 FQNEAQ (reference sequence).

This clone appeared a few times. The chain uses TRBV11-3 and TRBJ2-2; 13 bases fit TRBD2. The CDR3 consists of 16 residues. CDR1 SGHNT and CDR2 YENEEA come from the germline V gene. The junction had 5 bases not matched to a gene; V was cut back by 3 bases and J by 7 bases. Written as DNA, the CDR3 is TGTGCCAGCAGCTTCACTAGCGGGAGGGTTGGCGGGGAGCTGTTTTTT. Encoded protein: CASSFTSGRVGGELFF.